Below are 17 T cell receptor beta chains sequenced from a single sample in a study of blood T cell repertoires in COVID-19 (dated by TCRdb to 2020 to 2022). Library preparation was by the immunoSEQ multiplex PCR assay. Imported from immuneACCESS, the table was reduced by TCRdb to in-frame sequences with V and J called. These copies leave out some clones; in studies compared against another copy, an unresolved V gene accounts for under half, and the cause of the remainder is not known. For this sample there are 80,000 to 95,000 clones; roughly 88% appear just once. 7% to 8% of the sample is in the top ten clones. The sequenced sample was peripheral blood. The receptors shown here come from an older man with acute or convalescent COVID-19.

The V and J genes are TRBV11-2 and TRBJ1-4; D gene uncertain. The CDR3 consists of 14 residues. The germline V gene has CDR1 SGHAT and CDR2 FQNNGV. V lost 6 bases to trimming and J lost 8 bases, with 16 bases between them. The CDR3 DNA reads as TGTGCCAGCAGTTATCAGCCCCGAGGGGAAAAACTGTTTTTT. Residues: CASSYQPRGEKLFF.

The rearrangement links TRBV7-2 to TRBJ2-7; the D gene is possibly TRBD2 (6 bases). The germline CDR1 and CDR2 sequences are SGHTA and FQGNSA. Trimming pared 5 bases from V and 9 bases from J, leaving 20 bases between. The CDR3 has 14 residues. CDR3 loop: CASSSLGLLLGQYF. The CDR3, as DNA: TGTGCCAGCAGCAGCCTGGGACTGCTACTCGGGCAGTACTTC.

The rearrangement links TRBV13 to TRBJ2-7; TRBD1 matches at 10 bases. CDR1 and CDR2 from the germline V gene are PRHDT and FYEKMQ (reference sequence). V lost 5 bases, J lost 5 bases, and 6 bases stayed unmatched. The CDR3 spans 14 residues. The CDR3 spells CASSPRDRGNEQYF. The CDR3, as DNA: TGTGCCAGCAGCCCGCGGGACAGGGGAAACGAGCAGTACTTC.

This clone was seen more than once but under ten times. The chain recombines TRBV11-2 with TRBJ1-1; D is unresolved. The germline V gene has CDR1 SGHAT and CDR2 FQNNGV. The CDR3 sequence is 11 residues long. V shed 8 bases and J shed 0 bases, with 4 bases lying between them. The CDR3 here is CASSMNTEAFF. CDR3 coding DNA: TGTGCCAGCTCTATGAACACTGAAGCTTTCTTT.

The chain joins TRBV7-3 to TRBJ2-2, with D tentatively TRBD1 (6 bases). The CDR3 length is 14 residues. Per germline, CDR1 SGHTA and CDR2 FQGTGA. V lost 5 bases to trimming and J lost 2 bases, with 9 bases between them. The CDR3 spells CASSPRGNTGELFF. CDR3 bases: TGTGCCAGCAGCCCCAGGGGAAACACCGGGGAGCTGTTTTTT.

Only one count was recorded for this clone. V is TRBV2 and J is TRBJ2-1, with D perhaps TRBD1 (6 bases). This CDR3 has 17 amino acids. Germline lookup yields CDR1 SNHLY and CDR2 FYNNEI. Trimming removed 0 bases from V and 4 bases from J, with 16 bases in between. The CDR3 region has the DNA TGTGCCAGCAGTGAAGCTGGGGGCCGAAGCTTATACAATGAGCAGTTCTTC. It codes for CASSEAGGRSLYNEQFF.

V usage is TRBV5-5 and J usage is TRBJ1-5, with a tentative D call TRBD1 (6 bases). V lost 0 bases, J lost 11 bases, and 21 bases lay in between. This CDR3 is built from 16 residues. Germline V gene data show CDR1 as SGHKS and CDR2 as YYEKEE (reference sequence). Here the CDR3 reads CASSLDPGTLGSTQHF. The CDR3 bases are TGTGCCAGCAGCTTGGATCCGGGGACACTGGGAAGTACCCAGCATTTT.

The CDR3 protein is CATSDSQGTADTEAFF. The CDR3 bases are TGTGCCACCAGTGATTCACAGGGTACGGCTGACACTGAAGCTTTCTTT. The chain links TRBV24-1 to TRBJ1-1, with D possibly being TRBD1 (6 bases). The CDR3 contains 16 residues. The V gene's germline CDR1 is KGHDR and CDR2 SFDVKD. Trimming left V 2 bases short and J 3 bases short, with 15 bases between.

This clone occurred once. This chain links TRBV16 with TRBJ1-1, with D perhaps matching TRBD1 (5 bases). The CDR3 contains 15 residues. Deletions cut 4 bases from V and 1 base from J, with 13 bases between. In germline, CDR1 is KGHSY, CDR2 FQNENV. CDR3 nucleotide sequence: TGTGCCAGCAGCCCTCAGGGAGGGAGGAACACTGAAGCTTTCTTT. The encoded protein is CASSPQGGRNTEAFF.

This sequence joins TRBV27 and TRBJ1-6, with TRBD1 matching over 11 bases. From germline, CDR1 is MNHEY and CDR2 SMNVEV (reference sequence). The CDR3 consists of 17 residues. V trimming: 2 bases; J trimming: 4 bases; junction bases outside the gene matches: 4. In DNA form, the CDR3 reads TGTGCCAGCAGTTTAGGACAGGGGGCACGGTATAATTCACCCCTCCACTTT. It encodes CASSLGQGARYNSPLHF.

This rearrangement joins TRBV3-1 (or the pseudogene TRBV3-2) to TRBJ1-1; D gene unclear. The germline CDR1 and CDR2 sequences are LGHDT and YNNKEL (reference sequence). Trimming took off 0 bases at V and 1 base at J, with 12 bases between the two ends. This CDR3 is built from 16 residues. The CDR3 region is CASSQDPTAANTEAFF. The CDR3 nucleotides are TGTGCCAGCAGCCAAGATCCTACAGCGGCGAACACTGAAGCTTTCTTT.

The chain uses TRBV12-3 or TRBV12-4 and TRBJ1-1; D is undetermined. V lost 3 bases, J lost 4 bases, and 6 bases lay in between. This CDR3 is 12 amino acids long. CDR3 protein: CASSFLLTEAFF. CDR3 nucleotide sequence: TGTGCCAGCAGTTTTTTACTCACTGAAGCTTTCTTT.

This clone was found once. V gene TRBV27 combines with J gene TRBJ1-5, with a possible D match to TRBD1 (6 bases). The CDR3 is 16 amino acids. Looked up from germline, CDR1 is MNHEY and CDR2 is SMNVEV (reference sequence). V dropped 1 base and J dropped 3 bases, with 13 bases sitting between them. Here the CDR3 DNA reads TGTGCCAGCAGTTTATTCAGCAGGGGTTACAATCAGCCCCAGCATTTT. This encodes CASSLFSRGYNQPQHF.

This chain links TRBV10-2 with TRBJ2-7; 8 bases are a match to TRBD1. Germline V lookup: CDR1 WSHSY, CDR2 SAAADI. V was pared by 3 bases and J by 3 bases, with 10 bases of the junction left unmatched. This CDR3 has 16 amino acids. The CDR3, as DNA: TGCGCCAGCAGTGACCCCCTACACAGGGGGGTCTACGAGCAGTACTTC. Translating it yields CASSDPLHRGVYEQYF.

V usage is TRBV25-1 and J usage is TRBJ2-7; D gene uncertain. Trimming stripped 9 bases from V and 0 bases from J, with 9 bases between. The CDR3 runs 12 residues. CDR1 MGHDK and CDR2 SYGVNS come from the germline V gene. The CDR3 DNA reads TGTGCCAGGTCGCCCAGCTCCTACGAGCAGTACTTC. Protein: CARSPSSYEQYF.

The chain joins TRBV19 to TRBJ1-6, with D possibly being TRBD1 (5 bases). The V gene's germline CDR1 is LNHDA and CDR2 SQIVND (reference sequence). Deletions cut 7 bases from V and 4 bases from J, with 8 bases between. This CDR3 comprises 13 residues. CDR3 sequence (DNA): TGTGCCAGTACAACAGGTTATAATTCACCCCTCCACTTT. As protein: CASTTGYNSPLHF.

In DNA form, the CDR3 reads TGTGCCAGTAGTAACGACAGGCAACAGCCCCAGCATTTT. Its translation: CASSNDRQQPQHF. This chain uses TRBV19 with TRBJ1-5; D may be TRBD1 (6 bases). V was trimmed by 4 bases and J by 7 bases, leaving 11 bases between them. The CDR3 length is 13 residues. Germline CDR1 and CDR2: LNHDA and SQIVND (reference sequence).